This record looks at one T cell receptor (beta chain) sequence and its context. Its antigen is unknown. The data were taken from a study of shared clonotypes between healthy human individuals. Study overall: CD4 naive and CD4 memory each took three plates per donor, while CD8 naive took two and CD8 memory one. The study's findings and limits: Larger estimated richness was generally recorded for naive subsets relative to memory subsets.

TCRdb's table, derived via immunoSEQ multiplex PCR, lists solely in-frame clones and lacks some. The top ten hold 9% to 12% of the sample, which has 330,000 or so clones, approximately 74% seen once. The receptor was isolated from a man aged 25-40 years in good health. Sequenced material: memory CD4+ T cells sorted from blood. Subset: CD45RA-negative fraction.

DNA of the CDR3: TGTGCCAGCAGTGCCCGGACAGGGCACGAGCAGTACTTC. It is translated as CASSARTGHEQYF. This rearrangement joins TRBV27 to TRBJ2-7; 8 bases match TRBD1. The CDR3 is made up of 13 amino acids. Germline values: CDR1 MNHEY, CDR2 SMNVEV (reference sequence). V shed 5 bases, J shed 5 bases, and the junction held 5 bases outside the gene matches.